The rows below give T cell receptor beta chains drawn from one sample of a study of tumor-infiltrating lymphocytes in primary liver carcinoma. TCRdb re-called the multiplex PCR reads through MiXCR, storing one row per CDR3 protein. There are 180,000 or so distinct CDR3 sequences in the sample; about 55% occur only once, and 72% lies in the top ten. The sequenced sample was peripheral blood. These TCRs come from a man aged 35-49 years with primary liver carcinoma and hepatitis B virus infection. CDR3s include the opening cysteine and the closing phenylalanine or tryptophan. Size tells how often a clone was seen (once, few, many) or the class of an expanded clone, and some rows leave it out.

V	size	J	CDR3
TRBV10-3	-	TRBJ1-5	CAISDGAQGGNQPQHF
TRBV6-1	-	TRBJ2-3	CASREEVSRGGDTQYF
TRBV29-1	few	TRBJ2-5	CSVGWVGQETQYF
TRBV11-1	-	-	CASSLGLAGEVDHEQYF
TRBV5-1	-	TRBJ2-2	CASPPSSGRNTGELFF
TRBV7-8	-	TRBJ2-1	CASTKGANYNEQFF
TRBV7-8	-	TRBJ2-3	CARSLGGTRTADAQYF
TRBV29-1	many	TRBJ2-1	CSVDRGMSGSGEQFF
TRBV11-2	-	TRBJ2-3	CVSSPGSYTDTQYF
TRBV30	-	TRBJ1-6	CAWSRDQENSPLHF
TRBV29-1	many	TRBJ2-5	CSLLGGQETQYF
TRBV29-1	-	TRBJ2-2	CSVRWSAGGLFF
TRBV4-1	-	TRBJ2-1	CASSQRSLGLQSNNEQFF
TRBV12-3/TRBV12-4	-	TRBJ2-7	CTSSVLGRDLEEQYF
TRBV6-1	once	TRBJ2-5	CASSLLRVYF
TRBV29-1	-	TRBJ2-3	CSVEDLNSGADTKYF
TRBV6-5	-	TRBJ2-6	CASSYSKHSGANVLTF
TRBV6-6	few	TRBJ2-3	CASSYSKAGGLADTQYF